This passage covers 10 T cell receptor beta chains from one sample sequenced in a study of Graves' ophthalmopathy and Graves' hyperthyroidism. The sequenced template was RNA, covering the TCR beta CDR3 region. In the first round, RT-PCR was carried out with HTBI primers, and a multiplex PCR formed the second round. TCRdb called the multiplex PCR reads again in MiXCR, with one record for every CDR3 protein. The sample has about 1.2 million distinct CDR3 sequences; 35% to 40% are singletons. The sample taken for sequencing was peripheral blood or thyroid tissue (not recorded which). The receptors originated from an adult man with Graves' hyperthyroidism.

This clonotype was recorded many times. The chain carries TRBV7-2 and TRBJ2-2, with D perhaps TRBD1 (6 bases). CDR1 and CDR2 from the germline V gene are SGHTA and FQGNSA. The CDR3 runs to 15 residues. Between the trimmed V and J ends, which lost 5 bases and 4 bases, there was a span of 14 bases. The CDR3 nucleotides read TGTGCCAGCAGCAAAACAGGGTCCCGCACCGGGGAGCTGTTTTTT. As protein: CASSKTGSRTGELFF.

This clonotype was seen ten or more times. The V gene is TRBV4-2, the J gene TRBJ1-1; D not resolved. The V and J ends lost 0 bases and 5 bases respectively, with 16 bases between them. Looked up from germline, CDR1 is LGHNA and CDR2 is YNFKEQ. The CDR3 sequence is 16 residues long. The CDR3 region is CASSQDFQVYDTEAFF. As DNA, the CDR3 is TGTGCCAGCAGCCAAGATTTCCAGGTTTATGATACTGAAGCTTTCTTT.

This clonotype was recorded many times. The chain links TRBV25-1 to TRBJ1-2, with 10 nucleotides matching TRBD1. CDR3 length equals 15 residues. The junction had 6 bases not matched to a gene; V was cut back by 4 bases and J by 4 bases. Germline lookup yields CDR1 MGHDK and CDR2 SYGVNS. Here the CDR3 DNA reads TGTGCCAGCAGTGGCGAGACAGGGGGCTCCTATGGCTACACCTTC. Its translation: CASSGETGGSYGYTF.

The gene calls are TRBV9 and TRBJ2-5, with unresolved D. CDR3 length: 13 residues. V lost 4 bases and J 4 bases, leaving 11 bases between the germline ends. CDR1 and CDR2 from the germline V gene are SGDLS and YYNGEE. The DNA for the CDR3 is TGTGCCAGCAGCCAAGAACGTGCAGAGACCCAGTACTTC. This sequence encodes CASSQERAETQYF.

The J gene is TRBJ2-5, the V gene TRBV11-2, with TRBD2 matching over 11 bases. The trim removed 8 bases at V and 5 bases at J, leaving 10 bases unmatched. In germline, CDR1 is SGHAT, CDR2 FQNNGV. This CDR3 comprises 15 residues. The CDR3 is CASSHLAGGIETQYF. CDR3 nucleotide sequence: TGTGCCAGCTCCCATCTAGCGGGGGGAATCGAGACCCAGTACTTC.

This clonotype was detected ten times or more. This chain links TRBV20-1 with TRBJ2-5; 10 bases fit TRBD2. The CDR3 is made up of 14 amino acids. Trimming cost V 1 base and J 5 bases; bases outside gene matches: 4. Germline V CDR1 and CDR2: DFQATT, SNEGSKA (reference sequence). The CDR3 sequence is CSARALAGIETQYF. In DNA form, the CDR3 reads TGCAGTGCTAGAGCACTAGCGGGGATCGAGACCCAGTACTTC.

CDR3 coding DNA: TGTGCCACCAGCTGCTGTAGGGGCGGGAACACTGAAGCTTTCTTT. It translates to CATSCCRGGNTEAFF. The gene calls are TRBV15 and TRBJ1-1, with a weak D call TRBD1 (5 bases). Deletions cut 5 bases from V and 1 base from J, with 14 bases between. The germline gives CDR1 LNHNV, CDR2 YYDKDF (reference sequence). CDR3 length: 15 residues.

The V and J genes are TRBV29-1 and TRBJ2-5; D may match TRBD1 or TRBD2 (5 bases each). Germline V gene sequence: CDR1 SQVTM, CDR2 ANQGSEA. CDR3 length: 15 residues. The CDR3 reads CSRKVGRRIQETQYF. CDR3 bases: TGCAGTCGAAAAGTGGGACGGAGGATCCAAGAGACCCAGTACTTC.

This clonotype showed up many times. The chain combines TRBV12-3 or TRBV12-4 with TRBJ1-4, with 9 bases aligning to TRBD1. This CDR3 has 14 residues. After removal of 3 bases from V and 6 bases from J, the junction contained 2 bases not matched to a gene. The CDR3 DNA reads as TGTGCCAGCAGTTTGTGGACAGGGGATGAAAAACTGTTTTTT. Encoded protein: CASSLWTGDEKLFF.

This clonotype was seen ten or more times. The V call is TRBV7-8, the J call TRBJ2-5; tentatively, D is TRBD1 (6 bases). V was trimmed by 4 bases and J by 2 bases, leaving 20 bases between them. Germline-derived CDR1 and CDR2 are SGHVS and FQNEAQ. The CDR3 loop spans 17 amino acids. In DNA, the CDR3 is TGTGCCAGCAGCTCCCTCAGGGGACGGCCAGAGCAAGAGACCCAGTACTTC. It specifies CASSSLRGRPEQETQYF.